This TCR beta chain was captured by sequencing in a study of cytomegalovirus exposure and HLA in healthy donors. In the study overall: Tens of millions of unique TCR sequences came from HLA-typed donors in an early release. Study results and limitations: Sequencing probably produced one cluster of sequence variants that were highly shared.

Donors sampled were nominally healthy, though unrecorded immune exposures were likely. On this clone: Its antigen is not identified.

This PCR relied on a set of 60 Vbeta primers and 13 Jbeta primers. The table came from immunoSEQ multiplex PCR; TCRdb's copy has only in-frame clones and leaves some out. The table has 100,000 to 150,000 clones, approximately 71% seen once. Sequenced: PBMCs. The TCR comes from a woman between 55 and 75 years old in good health and CMV-seronegative.

CDR3 DNA sequence: TGTGCCAGCAGGCCGGGGGGGAGGACTGAAGCTTTCTTT. Its translation: CASRPGGRTEAFF. This chain uses TRBV5-4 with TRBJ1-1; D possibly corresponds to TRBD1 (5 bases). Per germline, CDR1 SGHNT and CDR2 YYREEE (reference sequence). Trimming shortened V by 5 bases and J by 5 bases, and 13 bases separated the two germline ends. The length of the CDR3 is 13 residues.